A selection of T cell receptor beta chains follows, all from one sample in a study of shared clonotypes between healthy human individuals. Measured with immunoSEQ multiplex PCR; TCRdb has only the in-frame clones, and not every one. This table holds around 1.9 million clones, around 93% found once. Source material: naive CD8+ T cells from PBMCs. The receptors were sampled from a man aged 18 to 35 in good health. Some clones in this sample may be carry-over from other donors' samples. Both conserved end residues are part of each CDR3.

j_gene	v_gene	CDR3aa
TRBJ2-3	TRBV28	CASSLMGPDTQYF
TRBJ2-7	TRBV27	CASSLSLAALSFDF
TRBJ2-5	TRBV30	CAWRKRGGKTQYF
TRBJ2-2	TRBV7-9	CASSLAIQGPTGELFF
TRBJ2-2	TRBV19	CASSPRQGVLTGELFF
TRBJ1-4	TRBV28	CASAALGTKGKLFF
TRBJ2-7	TRBV29-1	CSVVGVLYEQYF
TRBJ2-1	TRBV4-1	CASSQDRVNEQFF
TRBJ2-1	TRBV9	CASSVGAGGPNEQFF
TRBJ2-2	TRBV9	CASSVNRRWANTGELFF
TRBJ1-1	TRBV28	CASSLFLGQGTEAFF
TRBJ1-5	TRBV7-9	CASSPLRGPNQPQHF
TRBJ2-1	TRBV7-2	CASSLEAWDNEQFF
TRBJ2-6	TRBV13	CASSFPTDSGANVLTF